The clone carrying this TCR beta chain was seen just once. This sample was included in a study of blood T cell repertoires in COVID-19. TCRdb keeps only in-frame clones here, not all; method: immunoSEQ multiplex PCR. The sample shows around 300,000 clones, around 90% of them seen only once. This clonotype was obtained from a woman aged 25 to 39 with COVID-19, enrolled during active disease. Sequencing was carried out using peripheral blood.

CDR3 bases: TGCAGTGCTAGTTCACTACCGGGACAGGGTCTCTATGGCTACACCTTC. This sequence encodes CSASSLPGQGLYGYTF. This chain links TRBV20-1 with TRBJ1-2, with 9 bases identical to TRBD1. The CDR3 has 16 residues. Germline trimming cut 3 bases from V and 4 bases from J; bases unmatched to any gene: 12. Germline CDR1 is DFQATT and CDR2 is SNEGSKA (reference sequence).